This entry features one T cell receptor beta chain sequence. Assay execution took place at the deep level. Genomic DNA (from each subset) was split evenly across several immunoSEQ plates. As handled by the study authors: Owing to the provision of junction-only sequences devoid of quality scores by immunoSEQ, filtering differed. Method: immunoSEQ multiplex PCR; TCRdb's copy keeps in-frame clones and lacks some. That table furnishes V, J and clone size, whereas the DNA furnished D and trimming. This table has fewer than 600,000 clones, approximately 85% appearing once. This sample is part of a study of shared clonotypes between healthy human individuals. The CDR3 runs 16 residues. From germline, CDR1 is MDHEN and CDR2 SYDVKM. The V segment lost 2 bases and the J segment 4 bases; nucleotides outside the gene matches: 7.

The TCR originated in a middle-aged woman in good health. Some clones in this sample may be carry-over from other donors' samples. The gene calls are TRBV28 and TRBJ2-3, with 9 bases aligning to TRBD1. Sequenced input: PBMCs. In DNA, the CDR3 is TGTGCCAGCAGTTTACTCGGGACAGGGCTTTCAGATACGCAGTATTTT. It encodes CASSLLGTGLSDTQYF.